This note documents a single TCR beta chain sequence. This clonotype was counted ten times or more. No cognate antigen has been identified for it. The sample holds no much larger clone one base away, and base qualities are not on file. This entry is derived from a study of T cell repertoires in cytomegalovirus infection (dated by TCRdb to 2018 to 2020). Study-level background: Donor HLA type was relevant to the analysis, as public TCR beta signatures indicated carriage of CMV infection together with the matching HLA type. General study outcomes and caveats: Cumulative frequency of public TCR beta family members discriminated carriers of CMV infection plus the relevant HLA type in this cohort and an independent 352-donor cohort. The ex vivo response was dominated by HLA-C-restricted CMV-specific TCR beta clonotypes, which also provided the single most frequent clonotype in two of eight donors.

The data were produced on an Illumina HiSeq 1500. TCRdb reprocessing: public reads trimmed at Q25 with fastp, clones called with MiXCR, in-frame beta chains kept. For every CDR3 protein sequence, its rows merge into one entry that carries the most common genes and DNA. A total of over 150,000 distinct CDR3 sequences appear in this sample, 13% to 15% of them only once. The leading ten clones occupy roughly 30% of the sample. The CDR3 sequence holds 16 residues, the cysteine and phenylalanine included. CDR3 DNA only is kept here, 48 bases in frame from base 1. Relative to germline, V is 5 bases shorter and J is 4 bases shorter, with 17 bases between their ends.

This clonotype was obtained from a human donor in good health (CMV status not recorded). Some clones in this sample may be carry-over from other donors' samples. The specimen was PBMCs. The sequence joins TRBV12-3 or TRBV12-4 to TRBJ2-2; perhaps TRBD2 is the D gene, with 6 bases matching. DNA sequence: TGTGCCAGCAGTCAAGCCGGGACTGTACCCACCGGGGAGCTGTTTTTT. The resulting protein is CASSQAGTVPTGELFF.